Sequencing of this TCR beta chain was carried out in a study of shared clonotypes between healthy human individuals. Remarks on this clone: Its antigen is as yet unknown.

V lost 3 bases and J lost 0; bases outside the gene matches: 5. Germline lookup yields CDR1 MRHNA and CDR2 SNTAGT. The CDR3 extends over 15 amino acids. General study results and limits: Between a handful of donors, naive CD4 clonotypes were shared at a level of about 5%. Generation probabilities of non-shared clonotypes were lower (relative to those shared by all four donors).

The authors ran the assay at deep level. Sequencing was performed with immunoSEQ multiplex PCR; in TCRdb, only in-frame clones are kept and a portion is missing. The top ten clones hold roughly 1.2% of a sample with some 1,400,000 clones, roughly 97% of them seen once. A CD45RA-negative memory subset and a CD45RA+ naive subset were separated from the CD4+ cells. This TCR derives from a man younger than 45 in good health. The source material was naive CD4+ T cells sorted from blood. Subset meaning: CD45RA+ positively selected. The chain carries TRBV6-4 and TRBJ2-7; 7 bases are shared with TRBD1. The CDR3 DNA is TGTGCCAGCAGTGATTTGCGGACAGGCTCCTACGAGCAGTACTTC. Protein sequence: CASSDLRTGSYEQYF.